A single T cell receptor (beta chain) is shown here with its context. Per the germline V gene, CDR1 is DFQATT and CDR2 is SNEGSKA (reference sequence). This CDR3 spans 12 amino acids. The V gene lost 5 bases and the J gene lost 7 bases, with 12 bases spanning the gap. The data derive from a study of identical twins. All of the donors were Caucasians in good health. TCRdb recomputed calls from the 5' RACE reads with MiXCR, one row per CDR3 protein. Here the sample spans just under 550,000 distinct CDR3 sequences, nearly 15% being singletons. The sample also formed part of further work on yellow fever vaccine responses in identical twins. That report notes: Vaccine T cell responses of twins reportedly seemed partly convergent and partly personalized.

The clonotype originates from a young woman in good health. Input material: CD4+ T cells sorted from blood. The rearrangement links TRBV20-1 to TRBJ2-1, with a possible D match to TRBD2 (6 bases). In DNA, the CDR3 is TGCAGTGCTTACCGGGACTTGAATGAGCAGTTCTTC. It encodes CSAYRDLNEQFF.